The entry below gives a single TCR beta chain sequence along with its context. This clone showed up just once. The clone's antigen remains unknown. The input lacks base qualities; no much larger clone sits a single base away. The sample carries other DNA sequences with the same CDR3. Library creation used the immunoSEQ multiplex PCR assay. As stored in TCRdb, this immuneACCESS dataset retains in-frame rearrangements with V and J assigned. A fraction of the clones does not appear; measured against another copy, unresolved V genes explain less than half of the discrepancy, and the remainder lacks a known reason. This sample lists about 120,000 clones; roughly 90% were detected once. The ten largest make up almost 40% of the sample. Reading the germline V gene (reference sequence) gives CDR1 LNHDA and CDR2 SQIVND. The CDR3 has 13 amino acids, counting the end cysteine and phenylalanine. Just the 39-base CDR3 DNA is kept, in frame starting at base 1. V is reduced by 2 bases and J by 1 base, leaving a spacing of 6 bases between them.

The sample is drawn from a study of control samples from healthy donors and cancer patients (dated by TCRdb to 2020 to 2022). Recombination linked TRBV19 to TRBJ2-7; the D gene remains uncertain. The TCR comes from a man aged 45-65 years in good health. The specimen sequenced was blood. The CDR3 region: CASSIRVSYEQYF. The DNA sequence follows: TGTGCCAGTAGTATAAGGGTTTCCTACGAGCAGTACTTC.